This section outlines one T cell receptor beta chain sequence together with its context. Its antigen is undetermined. Primers for the PCR totalled 60 Vbeta and 13 Jbeta. Sequenced by immunoSEQ multiplex PCR; TCRdb stores in-frame clones only, minus some. The sample lists about 98,000 clones; more than 60% were seen once. The data are from a study of cytomegalovirus exposure and HLA in healthy donors. Study findings and constraints: The study flagged around 150 TCR beta chains as cytomegalovirus-associated. The productive fraction for most TCR beta V segments was about 87% or about 30% in an earlier analysis.

The sequence was collected from a man aged 45-60 years in good health and CMV-seronegative. The sequencing input was PBMCs.

DNA of the CDR3: TGCGCCAGCAAGGACAGGGGAAACACCGGGGAGCTGTTTTTT. The encoded protein is CASKDRGNTGELFF. The genes are TRBV5-1 and TRBJ2-2; 9 positions match TRBD1. With 6 bases clipped from V and 2 bases from J, the junction kept 2 bases outside the gene matches. The CDR3 is 14 residues long. CDR1 and CDR2 from the germline V gene are SGHRS and YFSETQ.